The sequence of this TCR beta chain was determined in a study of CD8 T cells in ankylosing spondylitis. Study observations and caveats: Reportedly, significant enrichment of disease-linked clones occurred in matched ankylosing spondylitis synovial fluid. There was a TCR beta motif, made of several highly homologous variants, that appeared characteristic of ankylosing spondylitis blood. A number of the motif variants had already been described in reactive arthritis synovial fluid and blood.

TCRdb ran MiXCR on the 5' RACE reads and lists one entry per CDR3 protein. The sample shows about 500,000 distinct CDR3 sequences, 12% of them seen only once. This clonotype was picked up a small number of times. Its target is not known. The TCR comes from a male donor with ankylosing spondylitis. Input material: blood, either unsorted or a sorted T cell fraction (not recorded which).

The CDR3 reads CASSSYGLAGGPGTDTQYF. CDR3 bases: TGTGCCAGCAGCTCCTACGGACTAGCGGGAGGGCCTGGGACAGATACGCAGTATTTT. The J gene is TRBJ2-3, the V gene TRBV11-1, with TRBD2 identical over 15 bases. V shed 4 bases and J 3 bases; nucleotides not matched to a gene: 11. Germline-derived CDR1 and CDR2 are SGHAT and FQDESV (reference sequence). This CDR3 spans 19 amino acids.